This T cell receptor (beta chain) is from a study of a mutant IDH1 vaccine in newly diagnosed glioma. Overall study: Patients had eight vaccinations, in weeks 1, 3, 5, 7, 11, 15, 19 and 23. Vaccination was launched 4-6 weeks after radiotherapy alone, or with temozolomide cycles.

The method was immunoSEQ multiplex PCR; TCRdb's version includes in-frame clones alone and lacks a portion of them. The table shows around 23,000 clones, with 60% to 80% occurring only once. In regard to this clone: Its antigen remains unidentified.

V was pared by 4 bases and J by 4 bases, with 14 bases between. Germline CDR1 and CDR2: MGHRA and YSYEKL. CDR3 size: 14 residues. Time point reported: week 5, during vaccination. It was 300 ug of mutant IDH1 20-mer peptide that made up each vaccine dose, given with topical imiquimod. The TCR sequence derives from a man aged 35 to 55 with glioma. The chain is built from TRBV4-1 and TRBJ2-7; D may correspond to TRBD1 or TRBD2 (5 bases each). The sample in question was PBMCs, obtained from a glioma patient whose treatment included an IDH1 peptide vaccine. CDR3 in amino acids: CASSLRDVGYEQYF. The CDR3 DNA follows: TGCGCCAGCAGCCTCCGGGACGTCGGGTACGAGCAGTACTTC.